Listed here are 12 T cell receptor beta chains from one sample, sequenced in a study of spatial heterogeneity in lung cancer. Each CDR3 protein gets one entry after TCRdb re-called the 5' RACE reads with MiXCR. This table holds 95,000 to 130,000 distinct CDR3 sequences, more than 9% found once. Time point denoted: blood at routine non-recurrence follow-up after resection. Whole RNA, which was extracted from tumor, nontumor lung tissue or frozen PBMC, was sequenced without any cell sorting. Source: PBMCs, taken at follow-up. The receptors were sampled from a male donor with early-stage non-small cell lung cancer.

This clonotype appeared many times. V usage is TRBV15 and J usage is TRBJ2-1; the match to TRBD2 covers 13 bases. CDR3 length: 15 amino acids. Germline CDR1 is LNHNV and CDR2 is YYDKDF (reference sequence). Losses at the gene ends were 2 bases for V and 8 bases for J; bases not matched to a gene: 3. DNA of the CDR3: TGTGCCACCAGCAGAAGGACTAGCGGGGGCGATGAGCAGTTCTTC. Its translation: CATSRRTSGGDEQFF. Full variable domain (outside the CDR3, taken from reference TRBV15 and TRBJ2-1): DAMVIQNPRYQVTQFGKPVTLSCSQTLNHNVMYWYQQKSSQAPKLLFHYYDKDFNNEADTPDNFQSRRPNTSFCFLDIRSPGLGDTAMYLCATSRRTSGGDEQFFGPGTRLTVL.

V usage is TRBV4-2 and J usage is TRBJ2-1; D unresolved. This CDR3 comprises 15 residues. Per the germline V gene, CDR1 is LGHNA and CDR2 is YNFKEQ. The V gene lost 0 bases and the J gene lost 10 bases, with 16 bases spanning the gap. This chain's CDR3 is CASSQDREELVEQFF. DNA of the CDR3: TGTGCCAGCAGCCAAGATAGAGAAGAATTGGTGGAGCAGTTCTTC.

This clonotype was counted ten times or more. The junction shows a germline mismatch at one end, possibly a read error. This chain links TRBV7-2 with TRBJ1-5; D remains ambiguous. CDR3 length: 17 amino acids. Germline V lookup: CDR1 SGHTA, CDR2 FQGNSA. CDR3 residues: CASSLGAGLASNQPQHF. The CDR3 bases are TGTGCCAGCAGTTTAGGAGCAGGATTGGCGAGCAATCAGCCCCAGCATTTT.

This clonotype was seen a few times. This rearrangement joins TRBV5-1 to TRBJ2-3; a weak D match, TRBD1 (7 bases). The CDR3 is made up of 15 amino acids. Trimming took 4 bases from V and 1 from J, leaving 13 bases between them. The germline CDR1 and CDR2 sequences are SGHRS and YFSETQ. The CDR3 bases are TGCGCCAGCAGCCGCGGGACAGTGGGCACAGATACGCAGTATTTT. Encoded protein: CASSRGTVGTDTQYF.

This clonotype has a handful of counts. The chain combines TRBV20-1 with TRBJ1-2; 8 nucleotides match TRBD1. The CDR3 loop spans 11 amino acids. CDR1 DFQATT and CDR2 SNEGSKA come from the germline V gene (reference sequence). V was pared by 6 bases and J by 6 bases, with 3 bases of the junction left unmatched. CDR3 sequence: CSARDRNGYTF. CDR3 in DNA: TGCAGTGCGAGGGACAGGAATGGCTACACCTTC.

This clonotype occurred many times. The chain couples TRBV12-3 or TRBV12-4 to TRBJ1-5, with D unclear. Trimming stripped 6 bases from V and 7 bases from J, with 10 bases between. The CDR3 extends over 12 amino acids. In DNA form, the CDR3 reads TGTGCCAGCAGCCGGGGTGTCCAGCCCCAGCATTTT. Translating gives CASSRGVQPQHF.

This clonotype showed up just once. This rearrangement joins TRBV2 to TRBJ2-7; 12 nucleotides align to TRBD1. V was clipped by 8 bases and J by 6 bases; unmatched bases: 14. CDR1 and CDR2 (germline): SNHLY, FYNNEI. This CDR3 is 16 amino acids long. CDR3 DNA sequence: TGTGCCAGCGCGGGAGGTTACGGGACAGGGGGCGGCGAGCAGTACTTC. Amino acid sequence: CASAGGYGTGGGEQYF.

This clonotype has a count of ten or more. The chain joins TRBV9 to TRBJ1-1, with TRBD1 as a possible D gene (6 bases). Germline V gene data show CDR1 as SGDLS and CDR2 as YYNGEE. The CDR3 has 15 amino acids. Trimming stripped 0 bases from V and 1 base from J, with 10 bases between. Here the CDR3 reads CASSVGQTGNTEAFF. Here the CDR3 DNA reads TGTGCCAGCAGCGTAGGCCAGACAGGGAACACTGAAGCTTTCTTT.

CDR3 sequence reads: CATGQGAYNSPLHF. The CDR3 bases are TGTGCCACCGGACAGGGGGCCTATAATTCACCCCTCCACTTT. The J gene is TRBJ1-6, the V gene TRBV10-3; TRBD1 aligns across 10 bases. The CDR3 extends over 14 amino acids. Trimming cost V 10 bases and J 2 bases; bases outside gene matches: 2. Germline V gene data show CDR1 as ENHRY and CDR2 as SYGVKD.

This clonotype was seen many times. This chain links TRBV20-1 with TRBJ2-7, with 8 bases identical to TRBD2. Per the germline V gene, CDR1 is DFQATT and CDR2 is SNEGSKA (reference sequence). After removal of 6 bases from V and 7 bases from J, the junction contained 11 bases not matched to a gene. The CDR3 is 13 amino acids. The CDR3 is CSAPPGGAREQYF. As DNA, the CDR3 is TGCAGTGCCCCCCCCGGGGGGGCTCGAGAGCAGTACTTC.

This clonotype was counted a single time. A much larger clone lies a single base off, so this may be a read error. The rearrangement links TRBV20-1 to TRBJ2-3; D possibly corresponds to TRBD2 (5 bases). There are 15 residues in the CDR3. Germline values: CDR1 DFQATT, CDR2 SNEGSKA (reference sequence). The CDR3: CNAPYGSGRTDTQYF. CDR3 bases: TGCAATGCTCCCTACGGCAGCGGACGCACAGATACGCAGTATTTT.

The V call is TRBV10-3, the J call TRBJ2-3, with 10 bases lining up with TRBD2. J gave up 2 bases and V 6 bases, and 5 bases lay outside the gene matches. Germline-derived CDR1 and CDR2 are ENHRY and SYGVKD. CDR3 size: 15 residues. CDR3 bases: TGTGCCATCAGCATTAGCGGGGGGAACACAGATACGCAGTATTTT. The encoded protein is CAISISGGNTDTQYF.